One and the same sample provided the 8 T cell receptor beta chains below, sequenced in a study of T-cell memory formation after mild COVID-19. TCRdb independently ran MiXCR on the 5' RACE reads; one entry per CDR3 protein. Of about 470,000 distinct CDR3 sequences in the sample, 25% were seen once. Sequenced sample: PBMCs or a T cell subset sorted from them (not recorded which). The receptors here all came from an adult woman who had mild COVID-19 (a few samples of this study predate the infection). Cell type and time point are not known.

This clonotype was counted only a few times. The genes are TRBV29-1 and TRBJ1-1; D might be TRBD1 (5 bases). Trimming cost V 8 bases and J 7 bases, with 14 bases left between them. The CDR3 is 11 residues long. The germline CDR1 and CDR2 sequences are SQVTM and ANQGSEA. The CDR3 loop reads CSTSNQGEAFF. The CDR3 DNA sequence: TGCAGCACGTCTAATCAGGGTGAAGCTTTCTTT.

This clonotype occurred a few times. The chain is built from TRBV12-3 or TRBV12-4 and TRBJ1-1; D not resolved. The CDR3 loop spans 12 amino acids. V dropped 5 bases and J dropped 6 bases, with 10 bases sitting between them. As DNA, the CDR3 is TGTGCCAGCAGTCCCGGCACCCCTGAAGCTTTCTTT. Translating it yields CASSPGTPEAFF.

The chain uses TRBV18 and TRBJ2-7; D gene ambiguous. The germline CDR1 and CDR2 sequences are KGHSH and LQKENI. This CDR3 is built from 16 residues. V lost 5 bases and J lost 3, with 20 bases in between. The CDR3 region is CASSMWDLKVNYEQYF. In DNA, the CDR3 is TGTGCCAGCTCAATGTGGGATCTTAAGGTAAACTACGAGCAGTACTTC.

The chain couples TRBV19 to TRBJ2-7; tentative D call: TRBD2 (5 bases). This CDR3 contains 15 residues. Germline CDR1 reads LNHDA; CDR2 reads SQIVND (reference sequence). V lost 4 bases and J 4 bases, leaving 17 bases between the germline ends. This CDR3 reads CASSSLEGSDYEQYF. The CDR3 coding sequence is TGTGCCAGTAGTAGCCTCGAGGGATCAGATTACGAGCAGTACTTC. Full variable domain (rest looked up from reference TRBV19 and TRBJ2-7): DGGITQSPKYLFRKEGQNVTLSCEQNLNHDAMYWYRQDPGQGLRLIYYSQIVNDFQKGDIAEGYSVSREKKESFPLTVTSAQKNPTAFYLCASSSLEGSDYEQYFGPGTRLTVT.

This clonotype showed up just a few times. The chain joins TRBV4-1 to TRBJ2-7, with 8 bases aligning to TRBD1. Germline trimming cut 2 bases from V and 1 base from J; bases unmatched to any gene: 10. The CDR3 length is 17 residues. Germline loops: CDR1 MGHRA, CDR2 YSYEKL. Written as DNA, the CDR3 is TGCGCCAGCAGCCAATTCGACAGGGGTCCAGGGTCCTACGAGCAGTACTTC. Its translation is CASSQFDRGPGSYEQYF.

The genes are TRBV6-5 and TRBJ1-5, with 9 bases identical to TRBD1. From germline, CDR1 is MNHEY and CDR2 SVGAGI. V shed 6 bases and J 1 base; nucleotides not matched to a gene: 4. The CDR3 length is 15 residues. The CDR3 reads CASRYGTGSNQPQHF. The CDR3 coding sequence is TGTGCCAGCAGGTACGGGACAGGGAGCAATCAGCCCCAGCATTTT.

V usage is TRBV6-5 and J usage is TRBJ1-6; possible D gene TRBD1, 6 bases. V lost 7 bases, J lost 7 bases, and 14 bases lay in between. The germline V gene has CDR1 MNHEY and CDR2 SVGAGI. CDR3 size: 14 residues. CDR3 sequence (DNA): TGTGCCAGCAAGTCTACAGGGCCAAATTCACCCCTCCACTTT. This codes for CASKSTGPNSPLHF.

This clonotype was seen a few times. The rearrangement uses TRBV24-1 and TRBJ2-1; TRBD2 agrees at 8 bases. Per germline, CDR1 KGHDR and CDR2 SFDVKD. The CDR3 runs to 17 residues. V trimming: 3 bases; J trimming: 8 bases; junction bases outside the gene matches: 14. CDR3 sequence: CATSDHPGERELDEQFF. CDR3 sequence (DNA): TGTGCCACCAGTGATCATCCCGGAGAGCGGGAGCTCGATGAGCAGTTCTTC.